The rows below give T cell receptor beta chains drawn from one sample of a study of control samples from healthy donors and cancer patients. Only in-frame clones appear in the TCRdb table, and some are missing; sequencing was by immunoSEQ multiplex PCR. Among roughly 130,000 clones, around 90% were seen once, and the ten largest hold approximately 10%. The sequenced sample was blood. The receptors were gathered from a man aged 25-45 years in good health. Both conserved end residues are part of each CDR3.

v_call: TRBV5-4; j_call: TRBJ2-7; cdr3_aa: CASSWSGKLYEQYF
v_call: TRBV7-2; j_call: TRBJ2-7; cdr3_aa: CASSQAVAYEQYF
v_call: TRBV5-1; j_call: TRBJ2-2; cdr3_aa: CASSLVRVAGTGELFF
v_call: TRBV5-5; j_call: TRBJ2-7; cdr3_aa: CASSPIAGATYEQYF
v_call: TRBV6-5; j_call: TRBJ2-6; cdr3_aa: CASSSSVSGANVLTF
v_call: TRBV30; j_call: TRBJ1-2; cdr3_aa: CAWSRDRGSYGYTF
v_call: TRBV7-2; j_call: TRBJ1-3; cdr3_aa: CASSLGTGSGNTIYF
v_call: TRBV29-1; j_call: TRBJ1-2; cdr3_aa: CSVEDQGDGYTF
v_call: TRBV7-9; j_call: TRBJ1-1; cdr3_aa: CASKSQGTEAFF
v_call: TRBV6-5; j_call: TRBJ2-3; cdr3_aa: CASSGLAGGGNTQYF
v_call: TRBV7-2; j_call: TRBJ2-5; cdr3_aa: CASSLDPVGETQYF
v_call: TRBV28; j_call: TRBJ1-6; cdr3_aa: CASSLYVSNYYNSPLHF
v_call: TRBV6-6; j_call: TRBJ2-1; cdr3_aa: CASSIIRNEQFF
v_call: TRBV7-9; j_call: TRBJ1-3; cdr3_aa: CASSLDRGRSGNTIYF
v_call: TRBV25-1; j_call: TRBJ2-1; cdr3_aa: CASSEPGAYNEQFF
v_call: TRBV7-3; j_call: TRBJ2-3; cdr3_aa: CASSRTSGSANTQYF
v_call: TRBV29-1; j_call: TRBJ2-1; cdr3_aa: CSVEFPSYNEQFF
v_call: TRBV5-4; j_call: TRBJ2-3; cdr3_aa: CASSLARELKDTQYF
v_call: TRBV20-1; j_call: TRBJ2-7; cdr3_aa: CSASLTRSYEQCF
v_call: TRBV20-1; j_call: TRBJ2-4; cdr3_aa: CSASRLADGANIQYF
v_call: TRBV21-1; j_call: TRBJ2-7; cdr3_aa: CAAHPARGVNYF
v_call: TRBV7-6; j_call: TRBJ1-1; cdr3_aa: CASSLGQGKNTEAFF
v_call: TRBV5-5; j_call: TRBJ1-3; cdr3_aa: CASSLGLTGNTIYF
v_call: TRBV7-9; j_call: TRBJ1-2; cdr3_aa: CASSLNKGGDGYTF
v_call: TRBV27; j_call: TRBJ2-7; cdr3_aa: CASRPGQYTYEQYF
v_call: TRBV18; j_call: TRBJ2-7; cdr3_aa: CASSPRDSNEQYF
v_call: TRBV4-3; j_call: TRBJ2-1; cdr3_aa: CASSQDGHGTPYNEQFF
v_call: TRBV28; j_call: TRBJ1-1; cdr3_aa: CASTPGPYTEAFF
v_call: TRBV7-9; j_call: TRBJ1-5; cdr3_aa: CASSSGTVFQPQHF
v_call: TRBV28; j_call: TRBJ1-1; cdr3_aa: CAARKSLSGTFF
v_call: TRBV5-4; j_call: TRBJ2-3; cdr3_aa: CASSLELVADTQYF
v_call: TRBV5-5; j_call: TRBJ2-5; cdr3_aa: CASSLYSGSLFETQYF
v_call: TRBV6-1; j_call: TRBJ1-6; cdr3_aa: CASSEVPRGGYNSPLHF
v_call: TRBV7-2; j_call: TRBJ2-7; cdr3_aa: CASSPGGSGSYEQYF
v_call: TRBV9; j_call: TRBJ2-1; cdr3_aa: CASSDPHLSGRAYGEQFF
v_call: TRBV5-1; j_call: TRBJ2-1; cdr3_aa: CASSLAGQPYNEQFF
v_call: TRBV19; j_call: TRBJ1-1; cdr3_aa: CASSNIDMGRTEAFF
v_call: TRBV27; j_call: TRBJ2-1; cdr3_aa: CASREKYRGLLDEQFF
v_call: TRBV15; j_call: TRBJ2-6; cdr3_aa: CATSPTGGGGANVLTF
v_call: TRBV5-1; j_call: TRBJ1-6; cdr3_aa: CASSLEGPLHF
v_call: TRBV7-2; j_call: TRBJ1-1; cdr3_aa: CASSLGRTGAFF
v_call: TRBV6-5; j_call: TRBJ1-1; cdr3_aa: CASSYVKATPEAFF
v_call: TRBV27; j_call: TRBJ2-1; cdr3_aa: CASSLRRGTDNNEQFF
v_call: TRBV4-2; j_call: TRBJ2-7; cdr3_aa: CASSQPGLVTYEQYF
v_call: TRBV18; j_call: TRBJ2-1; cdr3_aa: CASSPPSLAGGPGMSEQFF
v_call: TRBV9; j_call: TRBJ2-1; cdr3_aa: CASSVASGSFYNEQFF
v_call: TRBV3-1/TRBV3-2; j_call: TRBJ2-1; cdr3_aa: CASSQDLWGGVEQFF
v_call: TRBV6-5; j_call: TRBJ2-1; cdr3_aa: CASSYGGNLRHEQFF
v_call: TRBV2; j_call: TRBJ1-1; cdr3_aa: CASSGQGGTEAFF
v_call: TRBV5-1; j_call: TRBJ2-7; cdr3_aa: CASSLGAGPYEQYF
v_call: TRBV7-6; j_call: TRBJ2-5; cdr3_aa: CASSLNGRAQETQYF